This T cell receptor (beta chain) was documented in a study of shared clonotypes between healthy human individuals (dated by TCRdb to 2018 to 2021). Context from the whole study: A couple of women and a few men aged 18 to 49 years were included in the cohort. For each donor, three plates each were used for CD4 naive and CD4 memory, two plates were used for CD8 naive, and one plate was used for CD8 memory. To estimate repertoire size and how much clonotype sharing occurs between individuals, the study deeply sequenced the blood TCR repertoires of about five healthy adults. To increase sequencing depth and limit assay-specific biases, different laboratories used diverse techniques to prepare libraries and sequence TCR repertoires. Leukapheresis yielded between about 0.85 and 9.5 billion PBMCs per donor. Study-wide conclusions, independent of this receptor: When four donors were compared, the shared fraction of clonotypes was around 4.6% for naive CD4, less than 4% for naive CD8, 2% to 2.5% for memory CD4, and approximately 0.4% for memory CD8. Sampling was limited to blood, and TCR repertoires in tissue likely differ from TCR repertoires in blood. Incomplete sequencing was indicated by rarefaction of sorted-subset datasets, despite the large sequencing depth. Pairwise subsampling indicated that sequencing depth was expected to affect the degree of clonotype sharing among donors. Compared with non-shared clonotypes, clonotypes shared by all four sorted-subset donors had higher generation probabilities. Because the study included a small number of donors, the genetic and exposure-history diversity represented was limited. Estimated clonotype richness was generally larger for naive than for memory subsets.

The donors were healthy, HIV-negative adults with no recently reported acute infections or vaccinations. Every donor was a Caucasian adult living in Nashville, Tennessee, USA. CD4+ T cells were enriched by magnetic negative selection, after which naive cells were positively selected on CD45RA and the negative fraction was taken as the memory subset. After blood collection by leukapheresis, PBMCs were isolated using Ficoll-Histopaque density gradient centrifugation and then cryopreserved in the vapor phase of liquid nitrogen. Analytical flow cytometry was used to check the purity and quantity of each magnetically sorted T cell population. Genomic DNA was isolated from every sorted fraction and measured by UV absorbance on a Nanodrop 2000c. Using the deep immunoSEQ assay, TCR CDR3 regions were amplified from genomic DNA by multiplex PCR. Genomic DNA extracted from each cell subset was distributed evenly over all wells of several immunoSEQ 96-well plates, and each plate served as one replicate. For sorted subsets, each replicate PCR was loaded with 200 ng genomic DNA, equivalent to 30,000 or so T cell genomes. The purified libraries were quantified using a Qubit 3.0 fluorometer, sized with a Bioanalyzer 2100, and then quantified again using the KAPA Library Quantification kit. Every immunoSEQ 96-well plate was sequenced on a separate single-read 150-cycle Illumina NextSeq 550 flow cell. In the authors' own workflow: The immunoSEQ output contained only junctional sequences without quality scores, so filtering could not match that applied to full-length reads. Sequences were annotated with PyIR, a Python wrapper for IgBLAST v1.9, using IMGT germline references to assign V/J genes and CDR3. Reads were removed for weak V/J assignments (E-value above 1e-6), missing CDR3, stop codons, out-of-frame junctions, or ambiguous translated residues. A V3J clonotype was defined by an identical inferred V gene, J gene, and CDR3 amino acid sequence. The percentage overlap between two repertoires was calculated by dividing the number of shared unique clonotypes by the size of the smaller repertoire. Repertoire richness was assessed with RTK rarefaction, the Chao1 estimator, and Recon v2.1 estimates of unobserved clonotypes. Generation probabilities for all TCRbeta clonotypes obtained by the gDNA method from a handful of donors were computed using OLGA. TCRdb took this table from immuneACCESS and kept in-frame rearrangements with V and J called. Such tables lack part of the clones; where checked against another copy, unresolved V genes explain under half of the gap, and the rest is unexplained. V, J and clone size reflect that table, while D and trimming were determined from the DNA. The sample includes approximately 1.5 million clones, with around 98.5% observed a single time. Together, the top ten hold approximately 0.4% of the sample.

CDR1 and CDR2, per the germline V gene, are SGHAT and FQNNGV. Including cysteine and phenylalanine, the CDR3 has 14 amino acids. Of all the DNA, just the CDR3 is kept, 42 bases in frame from base 1. Trimming costs V 3 bases and J 3 bases, and their ends lie 11 bases apart. About this clone: What antigen it recognizes has not been identified. Base quality data are lacking; no much larger clone is found one base away.

The sequenced sample consisted of naive CD4+ T cells sorted from blood. The sample's cell subset or site label, decoded: CD45RA+ positively selected. The receptor comes from a man younger than 45 in good health. The rearrangement combines TRBV11-2 with TRBJ1-1; TRBD1 is a weak D gene call, 5 bases matching. Here is the DNA: TGTGCCAGCAGCTTGTGGGGGGTGGACACTGAAGCTTTCTTT. The resulting protein is CASSLWGVDTEAFF.